This is a list of T cell receptor beta chains from one sample in a study of cytomegalovirus exposure and HLA in healthy donors. The protocol was immunoSEQ multiplex PCR, while the TCRdb copy is restricted to in-frame clones and leaves out a portion. Here the sample spans roughly 200,000 clones, around three quarters being singletons. The specimen sequenced was PBMCs. All receptors derive from a man aged 25 to 40 in good health and CMV-seronegative. The CDR3 runs from the conserved cysteine through the conserved F or W. The order of the fields is V gene, J gene, clone size, D gene, CDR3 DNA, CDR3 protein. D genes are given only for firm matches. Not every row has a clone size; where given, it reads once, few, many or a size class.

>TRBV29-1|TRBJ2-2|.|.
TGCAGCGTTCAGAAATCGAACACCGGGGAGCTGTTTTTT
CSVQKSNTGELFF
>TRBV6-4|TRBJ2-5|.|.
TGTGCCAGCAGTGAGTCGGCCGAGGGAGTAGAGACCCAGTACTTC
CASSESAEGVETQYF
>TRBV29-1|TRBJ2-5|.|.
TGCAGCGTTGACACAGAGAAGACCCAGTACTTC
CSVDTEKTQYF
>TRBV9|TRBJ2-3|.|.
TGTGCCAGCAGCGACCCCTTGTCCAGCGGAGACACAGATACGCAGTATTTT
CASSDPLSSGDTDTQYF
>TRBV6-5|TRBJ1-1|few|.
TGTGCCAGCAGTGTTGGCCGTGTGGAGGGCACTGAAGCTTTCTTT
CASSVGRVEGTEAFF
>TRBV5-1|TRBJ2-7|.|.
TGCGCCAGCAGCGCCGGGTCAGTATCCTACGAGCAGTACTTC
CASSAGSVSYEQYF
>TRBV27|TRBJ2-7|.|.
TGTGCCAGCAGTTCCCAGGGTTACGAGCAGTACTTC
CASSSQGYEQYF
>TRBV11-2|TRBJ1-2|few|.
TGTGCCAGCAGCTTAGAGTTCGAGTCCGTTTCCTACGGCTACACCTTC
CASSLEFESVSYGYTF
>TRBV6-5|TRBJ2-7|.|TRBD2
TGTGCCAGCAGTTTCATTAGCGGGAGCAACGAGCAGTACTTC
CASSFISGSNEQYF
>TRBV2|TRBJ1-1|few|.
TGTGCCAGCAGTGAACTAGGGGGGGGACTTGAAGCTTTCTTT
CASSELGGGLEAFF
>TRBV7-6|TRBJ1-3|once|TRBD1
TGTGCCAGCAGCTCAGGGGGGATTTCTGGAAACACCATATATTTT
CASSSGGISGNTIYF
>TRBV5-6|TRBJ2-1|.|TRBD2
TGTGCCAGCAGCCTAGCGGGAGATACCTACAATGAGCAGTTCTTC
CASSLAGDTYNEQFF
>TRBV28|TRBJ2-2|.|.
TGTGCCACCCACTCCCGAAGGACTAACACCGGGGAGCTGTTTTTT
CATHSRRTNTGELFF
>TRBV9|TRBJ2-2|.|.
TGTGCCAGCAGCGTAGTAAAGAACACCGGGGAGCTGTTTTTT
CASSVVKNTGELFF
>TRBV7-9|TRBJ2-7|.|.
TGTGCCAGCAGCCCCCCGGCAGGGAACTACGAGCAGTACTTC
CASSPPAGNYEQYF
>TRBV28|TRBJ1-4|.|TRBD1
TGTGCCAGCAGTCTTACCGGGACAGGGGTTGAAAAACTGTTTTTT
CASSLTGTGVEKLFF
>TRBV25-1|TRBJ1-4|few|.
TGTGCCAGCAGGCGGGGCCTTAATGAAAAACTGTTTTTT
CASRRGLNEKLFF
>TRBV5-1|TRBJ1-4|.|.
TGCGCCAGCAGCTTGACGGGAATTAATGAAAAACTGTTTTTT
CASSLTGINEKLFF
>TRBV18|TRBJ2-7|.|TRBD2
TGTGCCAGCTCAACCGCGGGGGTGTCCTACGAGCAGTACTTC
CASSTAGVSYEQYF
>TRBV6-4|TRBJ2-1|.|TRBD1
TGTGCCAGCAGTGAAGGGACAGGGGTAAATGAGCAGTTCTTC
CASSEGTGVNEQFF
>TRBV6-1|TRBJ1-1|.|TRBD1
TGTGCCAGCAGTCGTGACAGGGGGAACACTGAAGCTTTCTTT
CASSRDRGNTEAFF
>TRBV28|TRBJ2-2|.|.
TGTGCCGGCCAGGGGCGAACCGGGGAGCTGTTTTTT
CAGQGRTGELFF
>TRBV6-5|TRBJ1-1|.|TRBD1
TGTGCCAGCAGTTACGGGACAGGGGCGACGCGGGCTGAAGCTTTCTTT
CASSYGTGATRAEAFF
>TRBV7-8|TRBJ1-1|.|.
TGTGCCAGCAGCCTACGGACAGACCATCGTGGGGCTGAAGCTTTCTTT
CASSLRTDHRGAEAFF
>TRBV5-1|TRBJ2-5|few|TRBD2
TGCGCCAGCCAAGACGCGGGGCGGGGGCAAGAGACCCAGTACTTC
CASQDAGRGQETQYF
>TRBV19|TRBJ1-2|.|.
TGTGCCAGTAGTAAAGGGGTCAAGAACTATGGCTACACCTTC
CASSKGVKNYGYTF
>TRBV5-1|TRBJ2-7|few|TRBD2
TGCGCCAGCAGCTTTACTAGCGGGAGCTGGTACGAGCAGTACTTC
CASSFTSGSWYEQYF
>TRBV6-5|TRBJ1-2|.|.
TGTGCCAGCAGTTACGGTCGGAGCTATGGCTACACCTTC
CASSYGRSYGYTF
>TRBV5-1|TRBJ1-2|.|.
TGCGCCAGCAGCTTGGCCCCAGGCCCGTCAGGCTACACCTTC
CASSLAPGPSGYTF
>TRBV28|TRBJ1-5|.|.
TGTGCCAGCAGTTCCGGAGTCGAACGCGCATATCTGCTCTCGCATTTT
CASSSGVERAYLLSHF
>TRBV5-1|TRBJ2-3|.|TRBD2
TGCGCCAGCAGCTCGGGACTAGCGGGATCCACAGATACGCAGTATTTT
CASSSGLAGSTDTQYF
>TRBV7-6|TRBJ2-1|.|.
TGTGCCAGCAGCCCCAATGGCGGGCGGTACAATGAGCAGTTCTTC
CASSPNGGRYNEQFF
>TRBV5-1|TRBJ2-1|.|.
TGCGCCAGCAGCTTGGTTGGCTATGAGCAGTTCTTC
CASSLVGYEQFF
>TRBV15|TRBJ1-5|.|.
TGTGCCACCAGCAAATCTTACAGGGTCAATCAGCCCCAGCATTTT
CATSKSYRVNQPQHF
>TRBV28|TRBJ1-5|.|TRBD1
TGTGCCAGCAGTTTAGGGACAGGGCAGGATCAGCCCCAGCATTTT
CASSLGTGQDQPQHF
>TRBV5-1|TRBJ2-1|once|TRBD1
TGCGCCAGCAGCTTGGGAGGGACAGGCGATTACAATGAGCAGTTCTTC
CASSLGGTGDYNEQFF
>TRBV18|TRBJ2-7|.|TRBD1
TGTGCCAGCTCACAGGACAGGGGGTTTTACGAGCAGTACTTC
CASSQDRGFYEQYF
>TRBV11-3|TRBJ2-3|few|TRBD2
TGTGCCAGCAGCCTCCGGACTAGCGGACTCACAGATACGCAGTATTTT
CASSLRTSGLTDTQYF
>TRBV5-1|TRBJ2-3|.|TRBD2
TGCGCCAGCAGCACCCCTAGCGGAACAGATACGCAGTATTTT
CASSTPSGTDTQYF
>TRBV10-2|TRBJ2-3|.|.
TGCGCCAGCACTTCAGATACGCAGTATTTT
CASTSDTQYF
>TRBV6-6|TRBJ2-7|once|.
TGTGCCAGCAGTTTCCCTCCTCCGGACGAGCAGTACTTC
CASSFPPPDEQYF
>TRBV28|TRBJ2-1|.|.
TGTGCCAGCAGCCCCTGGGAGAGGGCTTATGAGCAGTTCTTC
CASSPWERAYEQFF
>TRBV28|TRBJ1-1|.|TRBD1
TGTGCCAGCAGTTTGGGGAAGGACAGGGTGAGGACTGAAGCTTTCTTT
CASSLGKDRVRTEAFF
>TRBV5-1|TRBJ2-2|.|.
TGCGCCAGCAGCTCCGGACAGAACACCGGGGAGCTGTTTTTT
CASSSGQNTGELFF
>TRBV29-1|TRBJ2-1|.|TRBD2
TGCAGCGTTCGACTAGCGGATTACAATGAGCAGTTCTTC
CSVRLADYNEQFF
>TRBV14|TRBJ2-7|.|.
TGTGCCAGCAGCCACCAATCCTACGAGCAGTACTTC
CASSHQSYEQYF
>TRBV5-6|TRBJ1-4|.|TRBD1
TGTGCCAGCAGCTTGTCGGGACAGGGCACTAATGAAAAACTGTTTTTT
CASSLSGQGTNEKLFF
>TRBV14|TRBJ2-2|.|TRBD1
TGTGCCAGCAGCCAACGGCAGGGGGCATCCGGGGAGCTGTTTTTT
CASSQRQGASGELFF
>TRBV7-6|TRBJ2-7|.|.
TGTGCCAGCAGAGCCAGAGGTTCCTACGAGCAGTACTTC
CASRARGSYEQYF
>TRBV7-9|TRBJ2-2|.|.
TGTGCCAGCACCAAAGGGGGGACAGAGAACACCGGGGAGCTGTTTTTT
CASTKGGTENTGELFF
>TRBV28|TRBJ2-7|.|TRBD1
TGTGCCAGCAGCCCAATCGGCGACAGGGGGACCTGGGAGGAGCAGTACTTC
CASSPIGDRGTWEEQYF
>TRBV28|TRBJ2-1|once|TRBD1
TGTGCCAGCAGTGACAGGGCTTTGTACAATGAGCAGTTCTTC
CASSDRALYNEQFF
>TRBV28|TRBJ2-5|.|.
TGTGCCAGCAGTTCCGACACAGGGTCGGAGACCCAGTACTTC
CASSSDTGSETQYF
>TRBV30|TRBJ2-7|few|TRBD1
TGTGCCTGGAGTCGGGACAGGGTCTACGAGCAGTACTTC
CAWSRDRVYEQYF
>TRBV9|TRBJ2-1|.|TRBD1
TGTGCCAGCAGCGTAGAAGGGACAGGGGCTCCCTACAATGAGCAGTTCTTC
CASSVEGTGAPYNEQFF